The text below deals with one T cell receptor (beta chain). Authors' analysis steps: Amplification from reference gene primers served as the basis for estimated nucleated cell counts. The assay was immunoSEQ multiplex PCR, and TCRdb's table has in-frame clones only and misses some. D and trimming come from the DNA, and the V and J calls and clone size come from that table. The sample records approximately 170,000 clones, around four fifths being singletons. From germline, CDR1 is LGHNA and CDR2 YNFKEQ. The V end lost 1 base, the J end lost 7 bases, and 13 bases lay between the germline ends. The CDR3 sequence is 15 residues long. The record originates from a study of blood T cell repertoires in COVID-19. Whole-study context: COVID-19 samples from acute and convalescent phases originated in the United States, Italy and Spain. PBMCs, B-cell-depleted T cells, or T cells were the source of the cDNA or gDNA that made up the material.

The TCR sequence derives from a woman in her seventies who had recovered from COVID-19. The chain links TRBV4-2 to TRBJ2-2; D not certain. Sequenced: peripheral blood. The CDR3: CASSQGFPRGGELFF. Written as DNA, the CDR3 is TGTGCCAGCAGCCAAGGCTTCCCGCGCGGCGGGGAGCTGTTTTTT.